These 12 T cell receptor beta chains were sequenced from one sample in a study of T-cell memory formation after mild COVID-19. In TCRdb, the 5' RACE reads were re-called with MiXCR into one record per CDR3 protein. In the table there are roughly 120,000 distinct CDR3 sequences, 22% of which are singletons. The sequencing input was PBMCs or a T cell subset sorted from them (not recorded which). The origin of the receptors is a young man who had mild COVID-19 (a few samples of this study predate the infection). Cell type and time point are not known.

This rearrangement joins TRBV10-3 to TRBJ2-7; D could derive from TRBD1 or TRBD2 (5 bases each). CDR1 and CDR2 (germline): ENHRY, SYGVKD. The length of the CDR3 is 13 residues. V dropped 11 bases and J dropped 2 bases, with 16 bases sitting between them. The CDR3 region is CAVVGDRPYEQYF. In DNA form, the CDR3 reads TGTGCCGTCGTCGGGGACCGTCCCTACGAGCAGTACTTC.

The chain carries TRBV20-1 and TRBJ2-1; D uncertain. Trimming removed 5 bases at V and 0 bases at J, with 20 bases between. The CDR3 totals 17 residues. Germline CDR1 and CDR2: DFQATT and SNEGSKA (reference sequence). CDR3 in DNA: TGCAGTGCTGGCCCAAACTCGGACGTAAGCTCCTACAATGAGCAGTTCTTC. Translation gives CSAGPNSDVSSYNEQFF.

This clonotype appeared a few times. The rearrangement links TRBV7-9 to TRBJ2-7; D unclear. The CDR3 contains 12 residues. Germline lookup yields CDR1 SEHNR and CDR2 FQNEAQ (reference sequence). The ends were cut back, 5 bases at V and 7 bases at J, with 12 bases in the middle. For the CDR3, the DNA is TGTGCCAGCAGCCCGGGTAGCAGTGAGCAGTACTTC. It yields the protein CASSPGSSEQYF.

This clonotype was seen only a few times. V is TRBV6-1 and J is TRBJ1-1; a weak D match, TRBD1 (5 bases). The CDR3 length is 16 residues. Germline lookup yields CDR1 MNHNS and CDR2 SASEGT. V lost 0 bases to trimming and J lost 4 bases, with 15 bases between them. The CDR3 nucleotides read TGTGCCAGCAGTGAAGCCCTGGGACCGTTCTCCACTGAAGCTTTCTTT. Translating it yields CASSEALGPFSTEAFF.

This clonotype was counted only a few times. V and J are TRBV10-3 and TRBJ2-7; D unclear. This CDR3 is 13 amino acids long. Per germline, CDR1 ENHRY and CDR2 SYGVKD. Trimming left V 10 bases short and J 0 bases short, with 13 bases between. The CDR3 region is CATRTVGSYEQYF. The CDR3 DNA reads TGTGCCACCCGGACGGTGGGCTCCTACGAGCAGTACTTC.

This clonotype has just a few counts. This rearrangement joins TRBV5-1 to TRBJ1-2; a possible D gene is TRBD1 (5 bases). Germline-derived CDR1 and CDR2 are SGHRS and YFSETQ. This CDR3 has 15 residues. The V and J ends lost 0 bases and 4 bases respectively, with 13 bases between them. The CDR3 spells CASSLAGGGSYGYTF. The CDR3, as DNA: TGCGCCAGCAGCTTGGCTGGTGGGGGTAGCTATGGCTACACCTTC.

In its sample, this clonotype was seen once. This chain connects TRBV7-3 to TRBJ1-1; TRBD1 agrees at 9 bases. The CDR3 covers 12 residues. Germline V lookup: CDR1 SGHTA, CDR2 FQGTGA. V was pared by 5 bases and J by 9 bases, with 4 bases of the junction left unmatched. The CDR3 DNA sequence: TGTGCCAGCAGCGCTGGACAGGGGAAAGCTTTCTTT. It is translated as CASSAGQGKAFF.

CDR3 nucleotides: TGTGCCAGCAGCTTCGAGGGGCCCCAGCATTTT. Its translation: CASSFEGPQHF. The chain is built from TRBV12-3 or TRBV12-4 and TRBJ1-5; D is ambiguous. V lost 6 bases and J 9 bases, leaving 9 bases between the germline ends. The CDR3 consists of 11 residues.

In this sample, this clonotype turned up many times. V gene TRBV7-8 combines with J gene TRBJ1-2; D gene ambiguous. The germline CDR1 and CDR2 sequences are SGHVS and FQNEAQ. The V end was cut by 1 base, the J end by 4 bases, with 7 bases between. This CDR3 region has 13 residues. CDR3 residues: CASSLEPSYGYTF. The DNA of the CDR3 is TGTGCCAGCAGCTTAGAGCCAAGCTATGGCTACACCTTC.

This clonotype was seen ten or more times. The V gene is TRBV6-1, the J gene TRBJ2-2; 9 nucleotides match TRBD1. CDR1 is MNHNS, CDR2 SASEGT, per germline. J lost 3 bases, V lost 4 bases, and 3 bases had no gene match. This CDR3 has 15 amino acids. CDR3 sequence (DNA): TGTGCCAGCAGTGCACAGGGGGCCTACACCGGGGAGCTGTTTTTT. This codes for CASSAQGAYTGELFF.

This clonotype was observed a few times. The CDR3 coding sequence is TGTGCCAGCAGCTTTTCGGGGGATGACTACGAGCAGTACGTC. Residues: CASSFSGDDYEQYV. The J gene is TRBJ2-7, the V gene TRBV5-6, with a weak D call TRBD2 (6 bases). Germline CDR1 is SGHDT and CDR2 is YYEEEE. The CDR3 extends over 14 amino acids. V was trimmed by 2 bases and J by 3 bases, leaving 12 bases between them.

A few counts support this clonotype. The chain carries TRBV10-2 and TRBJ2-3; 7 bases are shared with TRBD1. The germline CDR1 and CDR2 sequences are WSHSY and SAAADI. The V gene end was trimmed by 4 bases and the J gene end by 4 bases; junction bases not matched to a gene: 17. The CDR3 runs 18 residues. CDR3 region: CASSVSGTVYLHADTQYF. The CDR3 coding sequence is TGCGCCAGCAGTGTCAGTGGGACAGTATATCTGCACGCAGATACGCAGTATTTT.